This TCR beta chain derives from a study of blood T cell repertoires in COVID-19. About the research overall: The analysed material was cDNA or gDNA that came from T cells, B-cell-depleted T cells, or PBMCs.

Trimming shortened V by 4 bases and J by 6 bases, and 10 bases separated the two germline ends. This CDR3 is 12 amino acids long. Germline V gives CDR1 SGHDT, CDR2 YYEEEE. TCRdb keeps only in-frame clones here, not all; method: immunoSEQ multiplex PCR. Altogether fewer than 350,000 clones are present, around 88% being singletons, with the ten largest covering 4.6%. The chain carries TRBV5-6 and TRBJ1-2, with a tentative D call TRBD1 (6 bases). The source is a man aged 40-50 years with acute or convalescent COVID-19. Input material: peripheral blood. This chain's CDR3 is CASSQRTDGYTF. The CDR3 DNA sequence: TGTGCCAGCAGCCAACGGACAGATGGCTACACCTTC.